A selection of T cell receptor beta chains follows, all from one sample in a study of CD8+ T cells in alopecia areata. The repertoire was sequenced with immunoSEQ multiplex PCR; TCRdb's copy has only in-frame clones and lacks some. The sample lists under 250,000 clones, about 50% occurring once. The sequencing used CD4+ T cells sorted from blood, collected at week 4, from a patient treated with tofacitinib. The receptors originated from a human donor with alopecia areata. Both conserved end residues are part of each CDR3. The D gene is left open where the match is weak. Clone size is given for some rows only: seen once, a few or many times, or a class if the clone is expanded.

CASSFSGEGQFF,TGCGCCAGCAGCTTCAGCGGGGAGGGGCAGTTCTTC,few,TRBV5-1,TRBJ2-1,TRBD2
CASSARTGGAGYDYTF,TGTGCCAGCAGCGCACGGACAGGGGGCGCCGGCTATGACTACACCTTC,once,TRBV9,TRBJ1-2,TRBD1
CSVLLAEGYTF,TGCAGCGTGCTTTTAGCGGAAGGCTACACCTTC,NA,TRBV29-1,TRBJ1-2,NA
CASSTPFQRVKDYGYTF,TGTGCCAGCAGCACCCCCTTCCAGAGGGTGAAAGACTATGGCTACACCTTC,many,TRBV4-2,TRBJ1-2,NA
CARLNQYF,TGTGCCCGTTTGAACCAGTACTTC,NA,TRBV7-9,TRBJ2-5,NA
CASSARTGDQPQHF,TGTGCCAGCAGTGCCCGGACAGGAGATCAGCCCCAGCATTTT,few,TRBV7-2,TRBJ1-5,TRBD1
CASSFGRSTDTQYF,TGTGCCAGCAGCTTTGGCCGTAGCACAGATACGCAGTATTTT,NA,TRBV5-4,TRBJ2-3,NA
CAGRNSGANVLTF,TGTGCCGGGAGAAACTCTGGGGCCAACGTCCTGACTTTC,NA,TRBV30,TRBJ2-6,NA
CASSPGGGVGISNEAFF,TGTGCCAGCAGCCCCGGGGGGGGCGTGGGGATTTCGAATGAAGCTTTCTTT,NA,TRBV7-2,TRBJ1-1,NA
CSVELGRGRETQYF,TGCAGCGTTGAGTTGGGGCGAGGACGAGAGACCCAGTACTTC,NA,TRBV29-1,TRBJ2-5,NA
CASSLLAGGLIMNEQFF,TGTGCCAGCAGCTTACTAGCGGGGGGGCTTATTATGAATGAGCAGTTCTTC,few,TRBV7-2,TRBJ2-1,TRBD2
CASLRGLDDYEQYF,TGTGCCAGCCTGAGGGGTCTGGATGACTACGAGCAGTACTTC,NA,TRBV2,TRBJ2-7,NA
CSVARGNTEAFF,TGCAGCGTTGCCAGGGGGAACACTGAAGCTTTCTTT,few,TRBV29-1,TRBJ1-1,NA
CASSVLAGSALTTDTQYF,TGTGCCAGCTCAGTCCTCGCGGGGTCGGCCCTGACTACAGATACGCAGTATTTT,NA,TRBV18,TRBJ2-3,NA
CASSQDRGYNEQFF,TGTGCCAGCAGCCAAGATAGGGGATACAATGAGCAGTTCTTC,NA,TRBV14,TRBJ2-1,NA
CASSLSRTGGDSPLHF,TGTGCCAGCAGCTTGTCCAGGACAGGGGGCGATTCACCCCTCCACTTT,NA,TRBV5-6,TRBJ1-6,TRBD1
CASSVQDSYEQYF,TGTGCCAGCTCGGTACAGGATTCCTACGAGCAGTACTTC,NA,TRBV18,TRBJ2-7,NA
CASSQELGGPGQGNGYTF,TGCGCCAGCAGCCAAGAGCTGGGGGGTCCGGGACAGGGGAATGGCTACACCTTC,once,TRBV4-3,TRBJ1-2,TRBD1
CASSLQVNTDTQYF,TGTGCCAGCAGCTTACAGGTTAACACAGATACGCAGTATTTT,few,TRBV7-9,TRBJ2-3,NA
CAWSVTGGETQYF,TGTGCCTGGAGTGTCACGGGGGGAGAGACCCAGTACTTC,NA,TRBV30,TRBJ2-5,TRBD2
CASSRSGVETQYF,TGTGCCAGCAGCCGCAGCGGGGTGGAGACCCAGTACTTC,few,TRBV7-8,TRBJ2-5,TRBD2
CATSFGGTVRANVLTF,TGTGCCACCAGCTTCGGGGGAACCGTTCGAGCCAACGTCCTGACTTTC,once,TRBV15,TRBJ2-6,NA
CASSGTGDQPQHF,TGTGCCAGCAGTGGGACAGGGGATCAGCCCCAGCATTTT,NA,TRBV2,TRBJ1-5,TRBD1
CASSPRTGSRVTQYF,TGTGCCAGCAGCCCACGGACAGGGTCGAGGGTGACCCAGTACTTC,NA,TRBV5-4,TRBJ2-5,TRBD1
CASRRTGSTDTQYF,TGCGCCAGCAGGAGGACAGGGAGCACAGATACGCAGTATTTT,NA,TRBV5-1,TRBJ2-3,TRBD1
CASSQQALATDTQYF,TGTGCCAGCAGCCAACAAGCCCTAGCCACAGATACGCAGTATTTT,many,TRBV14,TRBJ2-3,NA
CSVRGGAGQPQHF,TGCAGCGTGCGGGGCGGAGCGGGTCAGCCCCAGCATTTT,NA,TRBV29-1,TRBJ1-5,NA
CAWSVWDTGELFF,TGTGCCTGGAGTGTGTGGGACACCGGGGAGCTGTTTTTT,few,TRBV30,TRBJ2-2,NA
CAIRPTVYEQYF,TGTGCCATTCGACCGACAGTCTACGAGCAGTACTTC,NA,TRBV2,TRBJ2-7,NA
CAISESHRGYEQYF,TGTGCCATCAGTGAGTCCCACAGGGGATACGAGCAGTACTTC,few,TRBV10-3,TRBJ2-7,TRBD1
CASSSDSLESPLHF,TGTGCCAGCAGCTCGGACAGTCTAGAGTCACCCCTCCACTTT,few,TRBV7-9,TRBJ1-6,NA
CASSLEVGQGAEELFF,TGTGCCAGCAGCTTAGAGGTGGGACAGGGGGCGGAGGAGCTGTTTTTT,few,TRBV7-8,TRBJ2-2,TRBD1
CSAGQGTYEQYF,TGCAGCGCGGGACAGGGGACATACGAGCAGTACTTC,NA,TRBV29-1,TRBJ2-7,TRBD1